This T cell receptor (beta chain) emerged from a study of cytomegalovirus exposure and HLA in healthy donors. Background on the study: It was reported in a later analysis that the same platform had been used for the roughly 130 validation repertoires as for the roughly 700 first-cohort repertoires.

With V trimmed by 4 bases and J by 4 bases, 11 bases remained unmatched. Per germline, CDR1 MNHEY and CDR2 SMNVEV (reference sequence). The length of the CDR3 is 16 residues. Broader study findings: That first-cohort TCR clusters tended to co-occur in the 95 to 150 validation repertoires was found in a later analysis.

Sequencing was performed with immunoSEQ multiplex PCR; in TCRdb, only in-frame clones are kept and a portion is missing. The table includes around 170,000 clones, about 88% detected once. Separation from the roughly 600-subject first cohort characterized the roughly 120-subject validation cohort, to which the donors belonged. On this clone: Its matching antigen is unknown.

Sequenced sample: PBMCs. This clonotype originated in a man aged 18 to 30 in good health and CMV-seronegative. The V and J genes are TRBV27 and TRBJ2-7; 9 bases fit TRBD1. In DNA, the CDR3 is TGTGCCAGCAGTTCTCGCCCCCGGGACAGGGTTTACGAGCAGTACTTC. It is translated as CASSSRPRDRVYEQYF.